This TCR beta chain was identified during a study of cytomegalovirus exposure and HLA in healthy donors. This clone was seen more than once but under ten times. PCR amplification relied on 60 Vbeta primers (plus 13 Jbeta primers). TCRdb's copy holds only in-frame clones and misses some; the assay was immunoSEQ multiplex PCR. This sample yields roughly 150,000 clones, of which around four fifths are seen a single time; 4% to 5.5% belongs to the top ten. The sequence was collected from a man aged 30 to 39 in good health. The material sequenced was PBMCs.

As DNA, the CDR3 is TGCGCCAGCAGCCAAGGGGCAGGTGAATCCTACGAGCAGTACTTC. The encoded protein is CASSQGAGESYEQYF. V and J are TRBV4-3 and TRBJ2-7; D remains ambiguous. CDR1 and CDR2 (germline): LGHNA, YSLEER. The CDR3 loop spans 15 amino acids. V lost 1 base and J lost 1, with 11 bases in between.